This T cell receptor beta chain was profiled in a study of T cells in Graves' hyperthyroidism and ophthalmopathy. Study-wide findings and caveats: Using 13 V-J features, a model discriminated ophthalmopathy from stable hyperthyroidism.

About this clonotype: Its target is not known.

The patients, who ranged from 18 to 65 in age, presented with newly diagnosed hyperthyroidism lasting under 2 months. It was RNA transcripts that yielded the amplified TCR beta CDR3 regions. Initially, a first-round RT-PCR of the TCR CDR3 employed the HTBI primer set. MiXCR, run by TCRdb on the multiplex PCR reads, gives a single entry per CDR3 protein. The sample lists around 520,000 distinct CDR3 sequences, approximately 14% occurring once. Source material: blood. The TCR was taken from a woman aged 40 to 49 with Graves' hyperthyroidism.

CDR3 sequence: CSVGSDGNTIYF. The CDR3 bases are TGCAGCGTCGGCAGTGACGGAAACACCATATATTTT. The V call is TRBV29-1, the J call TRBJ1-3; D call uncertain. V was pared by 6 bases and J by 4 bases, with 10 bases between. The CDR3 length is 12 residues. Germline CDR1 reads SQVTM; CDR2 reads ANQGSEA.